These 14 T cell receptor beta chains share one sample of origin, sequenced in a study of CXCR3-negative and CXCR3-positive naive CD8 T cells. Via 5' RACE with UMI labels, TRB cDNA libraries were prepared. TCRdb re-called the 5' RACE reads; one entry per CDR3 protein, DNA not given. Reported are about 62,000 distinct CDR3 sequences; the ten largest clones contain 4.3%. The source material was naive CXCR3- CD8+ T cells from blood. Subset defined: CD45RO-CCR7+CD27+CD95- naive CD8+ T cells lacking CXCR3 (TNR3-). The origin of the receptors is a human donor in good health. Some clones in this sample may be carry-over from other donors' samples.

J is TRBJ2-7 and V is TRBV6-1; TCRdb indicates TRBD1, and absent DNA this call remains unverified. The CDR3 runs to 12 residues. Per the germline V gene, CDR1 is MNHNS and CDR2 is SASEGT. This CDR3 is CASSVTGYEQYF.

V usage is TRBV7-8 and J usage is TRBJ1-1. CDR3 length: 17 amino acids. The V gene's germline CDR1 is SGHVS and CDR2 FQNEAQ. This CDR3 reads CASSLEGRGFLLTEAFF. The whole variable domain, remainder taken from reference TRBV7-8 and TRBJ1-1, is GAGVSQSPRYKVAKRGQDVALRCDPISGHVSLFWYQQALGQGPEFLTYFQNEAQLDKSGLPSDRFFAERPEGSVSTLKIQRTQQEDSAVYLCASSLEGRGFLLTEAFFGQGTRLTVV.

CDR3 residues: CASSQDEVTQYF. The chain recombines TRBV4-2 with TRBJ2-5. There are 12 residues in the CDR3. In germline, CDR1 is LGHNA, CDR2 YNFKEQ.

The J gene is TRBJ2-2, the V gene TRBV2; no DNA is available, so the TRBD2 call from TCRdb remains unchecked. CDR3 length equals 16 residues. Germline V gene lookup returns CDR1 SNHLY and CDR2 FYNNEI. This CDR3 reads CAGAYPAKTNTGELFF.

The V gene is TRBV2, the J gene TRBJ2-7. Germline V lookup: CDR1 SNHLY, CDR2 FYNNEI. This CDR3 has 13 residues. The CDR3: CASSDLVDPEQYF.

By frequency, this clonotype is medium-sized. The CDR3 sequence is CASSVSSEYNEQFF. This rearrangement joins TRBV6-4 to TRBJ2-1; TCRdb outputs TRBD2, but without DNA this stays unchecked. Per the germline V gene, CDR1 is MRHNA and CDR2 is SNTAGT. The CDR3 is 14 amino acids.

The V gene is TRBV29-1, the J gene TRBJ2-2; TCRdb proposes TRBD1, but this gene call is untestable without DNA. The CDR3 contains 14 residues. CDR1 SQVTM and CDR2 ANQGSEA come from the germline V gene. The chain's CDR3 is CSAEGTANTGELFF.

The chain has TRBV20-1 and TRBJ2-7; the TCRdb call, TRBD1, lacks DNA for checking. The V gene's germline CDR1 is DFQATT and CDR2 SNEGSKA (reference sequence). The CDR3 extends over 14 amino acids. The CDR3 sequence: CSARYRGGPYEQYF.

The chain carries TRBV5-1 and TRBJ2-1; with no DNA, the TCRdb D assignment of TRBD2 cannot be verified. Germline V gives CDR1 SGHRS, CDR2 YFSETQ. The CDR3 runs 14 residues. The CDR3 spells CASSQTSGGNEQFF.

The J gene is TRBJ1-4, the V gene TRBV12-3 or TRBV12-4. This CDR3 region has 12 residues. CDR3 sequence: CASSLPGEKLFF.

The chain combines TRBV20-1 with TRBJ2-1; TCRdb returns TRBD2, unconfirmable since there is no DNA. CDR3 length: 19 residues. CDR1 and CDR2 from the germline V gene are DFQATT and SNEGSKA (reference sequence). CDR3 protein: CSARDHEREDNSLIDEQFF.

The rearrangement links TRBV27 to TRBJ2-2; TCRdb selects TRBD2, and the lack of DNA leaves this call unchecked. This CDR3 is 15 amino acids long. Germline loops: CDR1 MNHEY, CDR2 SMNVEV (reference sequence). The CDR3 sequence: CASSFSPGGTGELFF.

The chain uses TRBV20-1 and TRBJ2-3; TCRdb's assignment of TRBD1 cannot be checked, as there is no DNA. This CDR3 is 14 amino acids long. Germline CDR1 and CDR2: DFQATT and SNEGSKA (reference sequence). The CDR3 is CSASDRGRSDTQYF.

J is TRBJ2-2 and V is TRBV29-1; absent DNA, TCRdb's TRBD1 call cannot be checked. From germline, CDR1 is SQVTM and CDR2 ANQGSEA. This CDR3 comprises 16 residues. The CDR3 loop reads CSVEALRTGSGGELFF.